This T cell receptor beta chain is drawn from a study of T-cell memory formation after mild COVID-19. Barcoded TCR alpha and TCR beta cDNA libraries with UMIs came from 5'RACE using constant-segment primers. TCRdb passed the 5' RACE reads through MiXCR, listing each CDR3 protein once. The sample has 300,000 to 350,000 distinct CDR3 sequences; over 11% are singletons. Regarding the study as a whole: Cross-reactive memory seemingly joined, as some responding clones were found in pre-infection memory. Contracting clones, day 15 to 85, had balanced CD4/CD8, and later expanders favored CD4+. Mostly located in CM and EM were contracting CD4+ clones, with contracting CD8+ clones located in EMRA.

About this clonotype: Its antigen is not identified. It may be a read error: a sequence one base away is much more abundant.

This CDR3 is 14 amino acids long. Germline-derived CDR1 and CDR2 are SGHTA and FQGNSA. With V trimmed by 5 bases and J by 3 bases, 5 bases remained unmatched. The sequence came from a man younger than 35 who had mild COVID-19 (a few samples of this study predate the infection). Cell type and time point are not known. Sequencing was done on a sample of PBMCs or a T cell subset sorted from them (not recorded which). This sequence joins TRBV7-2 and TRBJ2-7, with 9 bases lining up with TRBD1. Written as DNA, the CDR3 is TGTGCCAGCAGCCCCGGGACAGGGTACTACGAGCAGTACTTC. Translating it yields CASSPGTGYYEQYF.